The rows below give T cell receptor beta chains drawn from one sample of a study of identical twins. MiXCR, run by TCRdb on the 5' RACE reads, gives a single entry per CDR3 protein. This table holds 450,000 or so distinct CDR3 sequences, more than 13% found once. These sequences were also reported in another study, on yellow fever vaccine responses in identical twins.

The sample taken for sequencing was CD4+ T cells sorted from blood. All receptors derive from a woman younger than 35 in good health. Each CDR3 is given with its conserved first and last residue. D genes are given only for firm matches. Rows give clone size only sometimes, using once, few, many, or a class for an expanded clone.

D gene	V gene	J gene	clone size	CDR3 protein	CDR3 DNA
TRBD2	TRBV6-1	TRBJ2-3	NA	CASRASGGTTDTQYF	TGTGCCAGCAGAGCTAGCGGGGGGACCACAGATACGCAGTATTTT
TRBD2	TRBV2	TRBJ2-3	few	CASYSGRVGTDTQYF	TGTGCCAGCTATAGCGGGAGGGTGGGGACAGATACGCAGTATTTT
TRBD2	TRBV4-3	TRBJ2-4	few	CASSPQREGRGNIQYF	TGCGCCAGCAGCCCCCAGCGGGAGGGCCGGGGAAACATTCAGTACTTC
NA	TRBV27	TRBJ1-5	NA	CASRSLTSRREDQPQHF	TGTGCCAGCAGATCTCTTACTTCCCGGAGGGAGGATCAGCCCCAGCATTTT
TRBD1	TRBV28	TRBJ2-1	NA	CASSFRTGQNEQFF	TGTGCCAGCAGTTTCCGGACAGGGCAGAATGAGCAGTTCTTC
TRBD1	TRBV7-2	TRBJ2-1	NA	CASSPGQGHYNEQFF	TGTGCCAGCAGCCCAGGACAGGGGCACTACAATGAGCAGTTCTTC
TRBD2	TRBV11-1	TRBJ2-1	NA	CASRKTRTSGPSSYNEQFF	TGTGCCAGCAGAAAGACGAGGACTAGCGGCCCTAGCTCCTACAATGAGCAGTTCTTC
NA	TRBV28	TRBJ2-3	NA	CASSLDPATDTQYF	TGTGCCAGCAGTTTGGACCCCGCCACAGATACGCAGTATTTT
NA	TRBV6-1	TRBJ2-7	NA	CASTDTGYSYEQYF	TGTGCCAGCACTGACACGGGATACTCCTACGAGCAGTACTTC
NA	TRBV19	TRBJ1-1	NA	CASTTGRAEAFF	TGTGCCAGTACCACTGGTCGGGCTGAAGCTTTCTTT
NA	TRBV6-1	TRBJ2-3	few	CASSRDRLRTDTQYF	TGTGCCAGCAGCCGCGACAGGCTCCGCACAGATACGCAGTATTTT
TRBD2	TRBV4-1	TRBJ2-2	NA	CASSQELGRAKTGELFF	TGCGCCAGCAGCCAAGAATTGGGGAGGGCCAAAACCGGGGAGCTGTTTTTT
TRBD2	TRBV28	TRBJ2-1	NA	CASSLPPGLTYNEQFF	TGTGCCAGCAGTCTACCCCCGGGACTAACCTACAATGAGCAGTTCTTC
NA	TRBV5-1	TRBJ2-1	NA	CASSFQQATAFSYNEQFF	TGCGCCAGCAGCTTTCAACAGGCCACGGCATTCTCCTACAATGAGCAGTTCTTC
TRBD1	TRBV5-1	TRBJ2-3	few	CASSPKDRVGQYF	TGCGCCAGCAGCCCCAAAGACAGGGTTGGGCAGTATTTT
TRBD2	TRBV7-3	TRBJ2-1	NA	CASSRTSGGASEQFF	TGTGCCAGCAGCAGGACTAGCGGGGGGGCCAGTGAGCAGTTCTTC
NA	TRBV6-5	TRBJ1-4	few	CASSYGVGSSEKLFF	TGTGCCAGCAGTTACGGGGTCGGATCGTCTGAAAAACTGTTTTTT
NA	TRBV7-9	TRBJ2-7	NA	CASSLAEPSEQYF	TGTGCCAGCAGCTTAGCTGAACCTTCCGAGCAGTACTTC
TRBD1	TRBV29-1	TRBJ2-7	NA	CSSRTGYEQYF	TGCAGCTCCAGGACAGGCTACGAGCAGTACTTC
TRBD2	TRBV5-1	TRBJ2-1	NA	CASSLGNGLARHNEQFF	TGCGCCAGCAGCTTGGGTAACGGACTAGCGAGACACAATGAGCAGTTCTTC
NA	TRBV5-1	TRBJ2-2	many	CASSLDSTGELFF	TGCGCCAGCAGCTTGGACTCCACCGGGGAGCTGTTTTTT
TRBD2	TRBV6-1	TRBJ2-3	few	CASSPRLAGGVTDTQYF	TGTGCCAGCAGTCCTCGTCTAGCGGGCGGAGTTACAGATACGCAGTATTTT
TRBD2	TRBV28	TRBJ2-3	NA	CASSSLAGFGNTQYF	TGTGCCAGCAGTTCCCTAGCGGGATTCGGGAATACGCAGTATTTT
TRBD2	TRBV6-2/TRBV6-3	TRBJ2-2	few	CASSPLVRGLAGMYTGELFF	TGTGCCAGCAGTCCTCTGGTTCGGGGACTAGCGGGGATGTACACCGGGGAGCTGTTTTTT
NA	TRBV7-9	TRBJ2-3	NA	CASSFQGAVDTQYF	TGTGCCAGCAGCTTTCAAGGCGCGGTGGATACGCAGTATTTT
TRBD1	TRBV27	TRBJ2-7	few	CASSLGDSMYEQYF	TGTGCCAGCAGTTTGGGGGACAGTATGTACGAGCAGTACTTC
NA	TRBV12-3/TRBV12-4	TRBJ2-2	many	CASSSTGELFF	TGTGCCAGCAGTTCCACCGGGGAGCTGTTTTTT
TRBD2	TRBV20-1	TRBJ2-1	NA	CSATILAGGYNEQFF	TGCAGTGCCACCATCCTAGCGGGGGGCTACAATGAGCAGTTCTTC
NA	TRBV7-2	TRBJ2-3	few	CASSLRLGADTQYF	TGTGCCAGCAGCCTAAGACTGGGGGCAGATACGCAGTATTTT
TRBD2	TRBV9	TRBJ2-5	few	CASSVVGLAQETQYF	TGTGCCAGCAGCGTAGTTGGACTAGCCCAAGAGACCCAGTACTTC
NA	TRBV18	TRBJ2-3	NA	CASSPLFDTGLHSTQYF	TGTGCCAGCTCACCACTATTCGATACGGGGCTACACAGTACGCAGTATTTT
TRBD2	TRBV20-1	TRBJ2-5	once	CSARAGLGDQETLYF	TGCAGTGCTAGAGCTGGACTAGGGGACCAAGAGACCCTGTACTTC
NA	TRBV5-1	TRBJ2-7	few	CASSEGGRTSYEQYF	TGCGCCAGCAGCGAGGGTGGGAGAACCTCCTACGAGCAGTACTTC
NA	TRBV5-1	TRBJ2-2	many	CASSLGQSNTGELFF	TGCGCCAGCAGCTTGGGGCAGTCGAACACCGGGGAGCTGTTTTTT
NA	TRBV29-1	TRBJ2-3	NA	CSADNRIGTDTQYF	TGCAGCGCTGACAACAGAATCGGGACGGATACGCAGTATTTT
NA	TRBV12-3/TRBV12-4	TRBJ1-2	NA	CASSSSLAYGYTF	TGTGCCAGCAGTTCTTCCCTGGCCTATGGCTACACCTTC
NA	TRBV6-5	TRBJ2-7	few	CASSYRFGEFYEQYF	TGTGCCAGCAGTTATCGCTTCGGGGAATTCTACGAGCAGTACTTC
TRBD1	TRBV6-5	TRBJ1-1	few	CASSYDRVGAFF	TGTGCCAGCAGTTACGACAGGGTGGGAGCTTTCTTT
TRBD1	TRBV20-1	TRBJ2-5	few	CSAQTGVPETQYF	TGCAGTGCCCAGACAGGGGTCCCAGAGACCCAGTACTTC
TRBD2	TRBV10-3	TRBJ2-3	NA	CAISQRGGGTDTQYF	TGTGCCATCAGTCAGCGGGGGGGAGGCACAGATACGCAGTATTTT
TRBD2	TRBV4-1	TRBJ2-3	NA	CASSQGQAGKGADTQYF	TGCGCCAGCAGCCAAGGCCAAGCGGGAAAGGGCGCAGATACGCAGTATTTT
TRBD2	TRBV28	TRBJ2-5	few	CASTQRTSGRTETQYF	TGTGCCAGCACCCAACGAACTAGCGGGAGGACGGAGACCCAGTACTTC
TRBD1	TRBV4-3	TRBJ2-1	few	CASSQAGGAGTEQFF	TGCGCCAGCAGCCAAGCAGGGGGCGCGGGAACTGAGCAGTTCTTC
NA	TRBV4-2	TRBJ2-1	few	CASSQPLNEQFF	TGTGCCAGCAGCCAACCCCTCAATGAGCAGTTCTTC
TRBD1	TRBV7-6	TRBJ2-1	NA	CASSPQGGGAYNEQFF	TGTGCCAGCAGCCCACAGGGGGGAGGCGCCTACAATGAGCAGTTCTTC
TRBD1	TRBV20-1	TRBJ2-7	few	CSAQHSDRENEQYF	TGCAGTGCTCAACACTCGGACAGGGAAAACGAGCAGTACTTC
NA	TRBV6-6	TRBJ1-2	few	CASRLDTNYGYTF	TGTGCCAGCAGGCTGGACACAAACTATGGCTACACCTTC
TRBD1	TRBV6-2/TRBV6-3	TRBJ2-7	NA	CASSYRGPGTVGFYEQYF	TGTGCCAGCAGTTATAGAGGGCCTGGGACAGTTGGATTCTACGAGCAGTACTTC
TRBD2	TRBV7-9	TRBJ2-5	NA	CASSQSLAGAQETQYF	TGTGCCAGCAGTCAATCCCTAGCGGGGGCCCAAGAGACCCAGTACTTC
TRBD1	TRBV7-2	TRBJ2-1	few	CASSPRQGGSYNEQFF	TGTGCCAGCAGCCCCCGACAGGGTGGATCTTACAATGAGCAGTTCTTC
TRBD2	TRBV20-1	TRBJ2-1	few	CSVRFEAASGNNEQFF	TGCAGTGTACGGTTTGAAGCGGCTAGCGGAAACAATGAGCAGTTCTTC
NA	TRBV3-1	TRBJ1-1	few	CASSQQTNTEAFF	TGTGCCAGCAGCCAACAGACGAACACTGAAGCCTTCTTT
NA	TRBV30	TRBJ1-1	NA	CAWSAPATTEAFF	TGTGCCTGGAGTGCCCCGGCGACCACTGAAGCTTTCTTT
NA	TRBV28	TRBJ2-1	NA	CASSLSGGKKFF	TGTGCCAGCAGTTTAAGTGGGGGCAAGAAGTTCTTC
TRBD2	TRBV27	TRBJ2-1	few	CASSLRLAGGSYNEQFF	TGTGCCAGCAGTTTGAGGCTAGCGGGGGGTTCTTACAATGAGCAGTTCTTC